This T cell receptor beta chain was sequenced in a study of Graves' ophthalmopathy and Graves' hyperthyroidism. Study-level points and caveats: Clonotypes were expanded in thyroid at above 0.001 frequency, and most also appeared in blood.

The evidence that diagnosis relied on was clinical symptoms, serum thyroxine, TRAb, thyroid ultrasound and orbital computed tomography. The PBMCs originated from less than 13 ml of fresh peripheral blood. With respect to this clonotype: What it recognizes is unknown.

The CDR3 consists of 13 residues. V was clipped by 11 bases and J by 4 bases, with 17 bases between them. Germline-derived CDR1 and CDR2 are SGHTA and FQGNSA. Amplified TCR beta CDR3 regions were obtained using RNA transcripts as template. HTBI primers were used in a first-round RT-PCR, which preceded a second-round multiplex PCR. TCRdb reprocessed the multiplex PCR reads with MiXCR, giving one entry per CDR3 protein. The sample consists of approximately 640,000 distinct CDR3 sequences, roughly 41% of them appearing once. This chain joins TRBV7-2 and TRBJ1-1, with D uncertain. This clonotype originated in an adult man with Graves' ophthalmopathy. Material: peripheral blood. This CDR3 reads CAGCRAGGTEAFF. In DNA form, the CDR3 reads TGTGCCGGCTGCCGGGCAGGAGGCACTGAAGCTTTCTTT. The full variable domain, completed using reference TRBV7-2 and TRBJ1-1, is GAGVSQSPSNKVTEKGKDVELRCDPISGHTALYWYRQSLGQGLEFLIYFQGNSAPDKSGLPSDRFSAERTGGSVSTLTIQRTQQEDSAVYLCAGCRAGGTEAFFGQGTRLTVV.